This note documents a single T cell receptor beta chain sequence. Its antigen remains unknown. The data stem from a study of yellow fever vaccine responses in identical twins. Study-level points and caveats: It has been reported that, in twins, the vaccine T cell response seemed partly convergent and partly personalized.

V lost 4 bases, J lost 9 bases, and 12 bases stayed unmatched. Germline V gene sequence: CDR1 MGHRA, CDR2 YSYEKL. CDR3 length equals 16 residues. TCRdb used MiXCR to reprocess the RT-PCR reads, holding one entry per CDR3 protein. The repertoire has under 2,000 distinct CDR3 sequences, 70% to 90% of them found once; the top ten carry around 4.9%. The starting material was T cells from blood (PBMCs), unsorted or a sorted subset (not recorded which), obtained before or after yellow fever vaccination (not recorded which). This chain joins TRBV4-1 and TRBJ1-6; 7 positions match TRBD1. The TCR comes from a woman aged 18-30 years who received the yellow fever vaccine. CDR3 loop: CASSLNQAGGSSPLHF. The CDR3 region has the DNA TGCGCCAGCAGCCTGAATCAGGCAGGGGGGAGTTCACCCCTCCACTTT.